The TCR beta chain under discussion was sequenced for a study of blood T cell repertoires in COVID-19. As for the study in general: From the United States, Italy and Spain came samples of acute and convalescent COVID-19. Sources were T cells, B-cell-depleted T cells, or PBMCs; the material itself was cDNA or gDNA.

In the authors' methods: Cell counts per sample came from amplifying reference gene primers. Produced via immunoSEQ multiplex PCR; TCRdb's table is partial and in-frame only. V and J calls and clone size are copied from that table; D and trimming were computed from the DNA. This sample yields fewer than 350,000 clones, of which about 82% are seen a single time; over 3.5% belongs to the top ten. Germline V CDR1 and CDR2: SGHTA, FQGNSA. V lost 3 bases, J lost 6 bases, and 4 bases stayed unmatched. The length of the CDR3 is 14 residues. This clonotype was sampled from a woman between 45 and 65 years old with active or convalescent COVID-19. What was sequenced was peripheral blood. The V gene is TRBV7-2, the J gene TRBJ2-2; 7 positions match TRBD2. CDR3 protein: CASSFQGLAGELFF. Here the CDR3 DNA reads TGTGCCAGCAGCTTTCAAGGACTAGCCGGGGAGCTGTTTTTT.